The 32 T cell receptor beta chains listed next were all sequenced from one sample in a study of brain T cells in children with intractable seizures. The assay was immunoSEQ multiplex PCR, and TCRdb's table has in-frame clones only and misses some. The sample holds around 80,000 clones; approximately 90% are singletons and the top ten take approximately 25%. Sequences were derived from peripheral blood, sampled at surgery. All receptors derive from a girl aged 2-10 years with Rasmussen encephalitis and intractable seizures.

This clone was seen a handful of times. The gene calls are TRBV24-1 and TRBJ1-5; D unresolved. This CDR3 comprises 14 residues. Germline values: CDR1 KGHDR, CDR2 SFDVKD. V was clipped by 1 base and J by 3 bases, with 6 bases between them. CDR3 coding DNA: TGTGCCACCAGTGATTTTACGAACAATCAGCCCCAGCATTTT. Protein sequence: CATSDFTNNQPQHF.

This chain uses TRBV7-2 with TRBJ2-7; the D is unclear. The CDR3 is 14 amino acids. The germline gives CDR1 SGHTA, CDR2 FQGNSA. Trimming pared 3 bases from V and 2 bases from J, leaving 11 bases between. The CDR3 sequence: CASSFLDLPYEQYF. The CDR3 nucleotides are TGTGCCAGCAGCTTCTTGGACCTTCCCTACGAGCAGTACTTC.

The rearrangement links TRBV24-1 to TRBJ1-5; 8 bases map to TRBD1. CDR1 is KGHDR and CDR2 is SFDVKD in the germline V gene. This CDR3 comprises 14 residues. The V segment lost 10 bases and the J segment 0 bases; nucleotides outside the gene matches: 4. The CDR3 sequence: CATSGQVSNQPQHF. CDR3 coding DNA: TGTGCCACGTCGGGACAGGTTAGCAATCAGCCCCAGCATTTT.

The gene calls are TRBV12-3 or TRBV12-4 and TRBJ1-5, with D possibly matching TRBD1 (5 bases). Trimming took off 6 bases at V and 6 bases at J, with 12 bases between the two ends. CDR3 length: 13 amino acids. CDR3 amino acids: CASSQGAGQPQHF. DNA for the CDR3: TGTGCCAGCAGCCAGGGAGCAGGTCAGCCCCAGCATTTT.

The chain combines TRBV14 with TRBJ1-6; 9 bases line up with TRBD1. The CDR3 loop spans 15 amino acids. Trimming removed 1 base from V and 9 bases from J; junction bases left unmatched: 4. The germline CDR1 and CDR2 sequences are SGHDN and FVKESK. CDR3 region: CASSQVTGGISPLHF. The DNA for the CDR3 is TGTGCCAGCAGCCAAGTGACAGGGGGAATTTCACCCCTCCACTTT.

V usage is TRBV9 and J usage is TRBJ1-5; 7 nucleotides line up with TRBD1. Germline V CDR1 and CDR2: SGDLS, YYNGEE. CDR3 length: 15 residues. Trimming at V came to 4 bases and at J to 5 bases, leaving 9 bases not matched to a gene. CDR3 DNA sequence: TGTGCCAGCAGCATAGGGACAGCCTGGGATCAGCCCCAGCATTTT. Amino acid sequence: CASSIGTAWDQPQHF.

The chain combines TRBV30 with TRBJ1-2; 9 bases align to TRBD1. V was clipped by 0 bases and J by 6 bases; unmatched bases: 8. CDR1 and CDR2 (germline): GTSNPN, SVGIG (reference sequence). The CDR3 is 15 amino acids. The CDR3 region is CAWSVFGTGIHGYTF. The CDR3 bases are TGTGCCTGGAGTGTATTTGGGACAGGGATCCATGGCTACACCTTC.

CDR3 nucleotide sequence: TGTGCCAGCAGTTTTTCGCCGATGAGCGAGCAGTACTTC. Amino acids: CASSFSPMSEQYF. The V gene is TRBV12-3 or TRBV12-4, the J gene TRBJ2-7; D not certain. V was shortened by 3 bases and J by 6 bases, with 12 bases between the two germline ends. The CDR3 length is 13 residues.

The chain is built from TRBV5-1 and TRBJ2-5, with D perhaps TRBD1 or TRBD2 (6 bases each). CDR1 is SGHRS and CDR2 is YFSETQ in the germline V gene. The CDR3 runs 14 residues. Deletions cut 1 base from V and 3 bases from J, with 10 bases between. The CDR3 sequence is CASSLSGGEETQYF. The CDR3 DNA sequence: TGCGCCAGCAGCTTGTCCGGGGGCGAAGAGACCCAGTACTTC.

V gene TRBV18 combines with J gene TRBJ2-1; 10 bases line up with TRBD2. This CDR3 has 15 amino acids. CDR1 KGHSH and CDR2 LQKENI come from the germline V gene. V gave up 2 bases and J gave up 5 bases; unmatched junction bases: 3. CDR3 loop: CASSPSGRVNNEQFF. The CDR3 DNA sequence: TGTGCCAGCTCACCAAGCGGGAGGGTAAACAATGAGCAGTTCTTC.

The chain uses TRBV2 and TRBJ1-2; TRBD1 aligns across 9 bases. This CDR3 has 16 residues. With V trimmed by 3 bases and J by 7 bases, 12 bases remained unmatched. CDR1 and CDR2 (germline): SNHLY, FYNNEI. The CDR3 loop is CASSDDMLQGAVGYTF. The CDR3 nucleotides read TGTGCCAGCAGTGATGACATGTTACAGGGGGCTGTTGGCTACACCTTC.

The rearrangement uses TRBV29-1 and TRBJ1-3, with D perhaps TRBD1 (5 bases). Deletions cut 7 bases from V and 4 bases from J, with 14 bases between. Germline-derived CDR1 and CDR2 are SQVTM and ANQGSEA. The CDR3 covers 13 residues. This CDR3 reads CSARGSGGNTIYF. The CDR3 DNA is TGCAGCGCCCGGGGGAGCGGAGGAAACACCATATATTTT.

The genes are TRBV6-2 or TRBV6-3 and TRBJ2-7, with 9 bases identical to TRBD2. The trim removed 0 bases at V and 7 bases at J, leaving 4 bases unmatched. The germline CDR1 and CDR2 sequences are MNHEY and SVGEGT. The CDR3 has 14 residues. The CDR3: CASSYSGLAGEQYF. The CDR3 nucleotides read TGTGCCAGCAGTTACTCGGGACTAGCTGGTGAGCAGTACTTC.

The chain joins TRBV18 to TRBJ1-2; 9 nucleotides agree with TRBD1. The V gene's germline CDR1 is KGHSH and CDR2 LQKENI. The CDR3 extends over 13 amino acids. V shed 6 bases and J 6 bases; nucleotides not matched to a gene: 5. For the CDR3, the DNA is TGTGCCAGCTCCCTCGACAGGGGGGATGGCTACACCTTC. Encoded protein: CASSLDRGDGYTF.

The sample holds one count of this clone. This sequence joins TRBV24-1 and TRBJ2-1, with D perhaps TRBD1 (6 bases). This CDR3 has 13 amino acids. The V gene lost 12 bases and the J gene lost 8 bases, with 19 bases spanning the gap. Germline values: CDR1 KGHDR, CDR2 SFDVKD. CDR3 sequence: CAGHRAKYDEQFF. The CDR3 DNA sequence: TGTGCCGGACACAGGGCCAAATACGATGAGCAGTTCTTC.

The rearrangement uses TRBV7-9 and TRBJ1-5; D unresolved. Trimming removed 2 bases at V and 2 bases at J, with 10 bases between. This CDR3 comprises 15 residues. Germline V CDR1 and CDR2: SEHNR, FQNEAQ (reference sequence). The CDR3 region is CASSLPGGGNQPQHF. The CDR3, as DNA: TGTGCCAGCAGCTTACCGGGAGGAGGCAATCAGCCCCAGCATTTT.

The CDR3 spells CASSIQDRGEKLFF. The CDR3 DNA follows: TGTGCCAGTAGTATCCAAGACAGGGGGGAAAAACTGTTTTTT. The chain has TRBV19 and TRBJ1-4; 9 nucleotides align to TRBD1. The CDR3 contains 14 residues. Losses at the gene ends were 3 bases for V and 8 bases for J; bases not matched to a gene: 4. The germline V gene encodes CDR1 LNHDA and CDR2 SQIVND (reference sequence).

CDR3 sequence (DNA): TGTGCCAGCAGCGTAGATCCAGGGGGAGGCGAGCAGTACTTC. It is translated as CASSVDPGGGEQYF. The V and J genes are TRBV9 and TRBJ2-7; the D gene is possibly TRBD1 (7 bases). V was clipped by 0 bases and J by 6 bases, with 13 bases between them. The CDR3 length is 14 residues. From germline, CDR1 is SGDLS and CDR2 YYNGEE.

This sequence joins TRBV30 and TRBJ2-3, with 7 positions matching TRBD2. V was clipped by 5 bases and J by 3 bases; unmatched bases: 11. Germline V gene lookup returns CDR1 GTSNPN and CDR2 SVGIG (reference sequence). The CDR3 sequence is 15 residues long. The CDR3 coding sequence is TGTGCCTGGGCGGGGACTACCTTGAGGACAGATACGCAGTATTTT. The encoded protein is CAWAGTTLRTDTQYF.

The chain links TRBV11-2 to TRBJ1-2; 7 bases map to TRBD1. In germline, CDR1 is SGHAT, CDR2 FQNNGV. The length of the CDR3 is 16 residues. Trimming took 1 base from V and 2 from J; bases not matched to a gene: 7. CDR3 sequence reads: CASSLAVAGGNYGYTF. The CDR3 DNA sequence: TGTGCCAGCAGCTTAGCAGTGGCAGGGGGAAACTATGGCTACACCTTC.

In this sample, this clone turned up once. The chain combines TRBV12-3 or TRBV12-4 with TRBJ2-4; D is possibly TRBD2 (7 bases). The CDR3 covers 13 residues. V lost 5 bases to trimming and J lost 9 bases, with 14 bases between them. CDR3 sequence: CASSLGGLVIQYF. CDR3 coding DNA: TGTGCCAGCAGTCTGGGGGGGCTCGTCATTCAGTACTTC.

The chain carries TRBV27 and TRBJ2-3, with D unresolved. Germline V CDR1 and CDR2: MNHEY, SMNVEV (reference sequence). The CDR3 totals 13 residues. V lost 5 bases to trimming and J lost 0 bases, with 6 bases between them. For the CDR3, the DNA is TGTGCCAGCAGTGGTCCTAGCACAGATACGCAGTATTTT. Encoded protein: CASSGPSTDTQYF.

The chain is built from TRBV6-2 or TRBV6-3 and TRBJ1-1; the D gene is possibly TRBD1 (5 bases). The CDR3 sequence is 16 residues long. V lost 0 bases, J lost 1 base, and 12 bases lay in between. The germline gives CDR1 MNHEY, CDR2 SVGEGT. Written as DNA, the CDR3 is TGTGCCAGCAGTTACTCGATGGGGCACCCGAACACTGAAGCTTTCTTT. Encoded protein: CASSYSMGHPNTEAFF.

The rearrangement links TRBV5-6 to TRBJ1-5; a possible D gene is TRBD1 (5 bases). The CDR3 runs 15 residues. The germline CDR1 and CDR2 sequences are SGHDT and YYEEEE. V was shortened by 2 bases and J by 4 bases, with 13 bases between the two germline ends. In nucleotides, the CDR3 is TGTGCCAGCAGCTTCTTCGGACATGGGAATCAGCCCCAGCATTTT. This codes for CASSFFGHGNQPQHF.

This clone was observed once. CDR3 region: CASSEALKAFF. The CDR3 DNA sequence: TGTGCCAGCAGTGAAGCGCTGAAAGCTTTCTTT. The chain carries TRBV2 and TRBJ1-1; D is ambiguous. CDR3 size: 11 residues. Germline V lookup: CDR1 SNHLY, CDR2 FYNNEI. The V gene lost 0 bases and the J gene lost 9 bases, with 5 bases spanning the gap.

The rearrangement joins TRBV6-2 or TRBV6-3 to TRBJ1-3, with D unclear. CDR3 size: 14 residues. Trimming took 2 bases from V and 0 from J, leaving 5 bases between them. The V gene's germline CDR1 is MNHEY and CDR2 SVGEGT. CDR3 region: CASSYGSSGNTIYF. The CDR3 DNA reads TGTGCCAGCAGTTACGGGAGCTCTGGAAACACCATATATTTT.

This chain connects TRBV6-5 to TRBJ2-7; a weak D match, TRBD1 (6 bases). The CDR3 has 14 residues. In germline, CDR1 is MNHEY, CDR2 SVGAGI. V gave up 2 bases and J gave up 2 bases, with 10 bases separating them. The CDR3 DNA sequence: TGTGCCAGCAGTTACACAGGGACCACCTACGAGCAGTACTTC. Residues: CASSYTGTTYEQYF.

This chain joins TRBV7-2 and TRBJ1-2; D is undetermined. Germline-derived CDR1 and CDR2 are SGHTA and FQGNSA. The CDR3 is 14 residues long. V was clipped by 2 bases and J by 9 bases, with 16 bases between them. The CDR3 protein is CASSLRLGRNRYTF. The CDR3 nucleotides read TGTGCCAGCAGCTTAAGATTGGGGAGGAATCGCTACACCTTC.

The chain uses TRBV4-1 and TRBJ2-7; TRBD1 is a possible D gene (5 bases). The CDR3 spans 18 residues. The V end was cut by 1 base, the J end by 5 bases, with 24 bases between. CDR1 is MGHRA and CDR2 is YSYEKL in the germline V gene. The DNA of the CDR3 is TGCGCCAGCAGCCAAGTCCCCGTTTCAGGGAAAGTACGGGACGAGCAGTACTTC. This translates into CASSQVPVSGKVRDEQYF.

J is TRBJ2-7 and V is TRBV6-1; possibly TRBD2 for D (5 bases). The CDR3 spans 15 residues. Looked up from germline, CDR1 is MNHNS and CDR2 is SASEGT. V shed 2 bases and J shed 0 bases, with 11 bases lying between them. CDR3 nucleotides: TGTGCCAGCAGTGAACTGGGCGGGTACTCCTACGAGCAGTACTTC. It translates to CASSELGGYSYEQYF.

This rearrangement joins TRBV12-5 to TRBJ2-2, with D perhaps TRBD1 (6 bases). The CDR3 is 19 amino acids. Germline-derived CDR1 and CDR2 are LGHNT and FRNRAP. V shed 3 bases and J shed 0 bases, with 20 bases lying between them. This CDR3 is CASGFSTGRIPTNTGELFF. The CDR3 DNA reads as TGTGCTAGTGGTTTTTCGACAGGACGAATCCCGACGAACACCGGGGAGCTGTTTTTT.

V and J are TRBV2 and TRBJ2-1, with D tentatively TRBD1 or TRBD2 (5 bases each). Per the germline V gene, CDR1 is SNHLY and CDR2 is FYNNEI. With 2 bases removed from V and 13 bases from J, the gap between germline ends came to 9 bases. This CDR3 contains 11 residues. The CDR3 region has the DNA TGTGCCAGCAGTGAATCTGGGGGTCAGTTCTTC. This encodes CASSESGGQFF.